This record looks at one TCR beta chain sequence and its context. Looked up from germline, CDR1 is MNHEY and CDR2 is SVGAGI. V was clipped by 6 bases and J by 0 bases, with 9 bases between them. The CDR3 totals 14 residues. This specimen comes from a study of blood T cell repertoires in COVID-19. Study-wide context: Collection of acute and convalescent COVID-19 samples took place in the United States, Italy and Spain. The cDNA or gDNA used as material had been derived from T cells, B-cell-depleted T cells, or PBMCs.

In the authors' workflow: Nucleated cell counts were estimated from reference gene primer amplification. Profiled with immunoSEQ multiplex PCR; TCRdb holds only in-frame clones, not every one. V and J calls and clone size are copied from that table; D and trimming were computed from the DNA. This table has some 140,000 clones, around 89% appearing once. The specimen was peripheral blood. The receptor comes from a man aged 50-59 years with active or convalescent COVID-19. J is TRBJ1-3 and V is TRBV6-5; D uncertain. The CDR3 nucleotides read TGTGCCAGCAGCCTCGAGTCCTCTGGAAACACCATATATTTT. It translates to CASSLESSGNTIYF.